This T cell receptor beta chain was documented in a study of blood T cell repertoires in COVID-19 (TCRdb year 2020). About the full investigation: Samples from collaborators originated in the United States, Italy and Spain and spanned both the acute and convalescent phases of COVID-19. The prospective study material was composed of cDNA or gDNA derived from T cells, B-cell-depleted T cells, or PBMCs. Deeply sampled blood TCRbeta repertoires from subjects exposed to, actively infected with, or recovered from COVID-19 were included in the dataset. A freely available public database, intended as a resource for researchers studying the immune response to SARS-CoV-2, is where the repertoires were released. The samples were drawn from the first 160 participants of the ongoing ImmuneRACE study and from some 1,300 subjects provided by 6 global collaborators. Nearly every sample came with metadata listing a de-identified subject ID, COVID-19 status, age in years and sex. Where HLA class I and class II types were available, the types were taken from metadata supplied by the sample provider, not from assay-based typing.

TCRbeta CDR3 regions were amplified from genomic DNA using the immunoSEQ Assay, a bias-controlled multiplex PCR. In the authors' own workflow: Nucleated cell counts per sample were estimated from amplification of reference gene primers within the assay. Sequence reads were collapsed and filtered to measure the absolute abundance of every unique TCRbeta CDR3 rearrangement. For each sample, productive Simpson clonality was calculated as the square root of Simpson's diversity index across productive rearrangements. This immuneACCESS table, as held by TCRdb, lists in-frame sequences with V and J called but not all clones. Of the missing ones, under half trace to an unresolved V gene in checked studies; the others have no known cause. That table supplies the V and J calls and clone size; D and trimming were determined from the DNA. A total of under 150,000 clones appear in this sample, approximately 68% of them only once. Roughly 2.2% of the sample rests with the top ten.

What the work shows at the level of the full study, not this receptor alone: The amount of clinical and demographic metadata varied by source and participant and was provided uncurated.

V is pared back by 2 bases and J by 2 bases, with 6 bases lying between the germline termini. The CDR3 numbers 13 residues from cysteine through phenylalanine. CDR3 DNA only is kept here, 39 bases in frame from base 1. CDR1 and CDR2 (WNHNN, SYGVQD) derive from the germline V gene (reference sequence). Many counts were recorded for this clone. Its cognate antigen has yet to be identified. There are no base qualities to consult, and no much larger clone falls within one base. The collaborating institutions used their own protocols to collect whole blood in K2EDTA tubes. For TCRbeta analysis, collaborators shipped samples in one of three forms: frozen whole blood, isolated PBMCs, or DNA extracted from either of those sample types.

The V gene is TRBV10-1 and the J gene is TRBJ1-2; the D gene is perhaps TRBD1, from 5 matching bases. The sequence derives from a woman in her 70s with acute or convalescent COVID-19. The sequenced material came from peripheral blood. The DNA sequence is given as TGCGCCAGCAGTGAGCGACAGAACTATGGCTACACCTTC. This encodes CASSERQNYGYTF.